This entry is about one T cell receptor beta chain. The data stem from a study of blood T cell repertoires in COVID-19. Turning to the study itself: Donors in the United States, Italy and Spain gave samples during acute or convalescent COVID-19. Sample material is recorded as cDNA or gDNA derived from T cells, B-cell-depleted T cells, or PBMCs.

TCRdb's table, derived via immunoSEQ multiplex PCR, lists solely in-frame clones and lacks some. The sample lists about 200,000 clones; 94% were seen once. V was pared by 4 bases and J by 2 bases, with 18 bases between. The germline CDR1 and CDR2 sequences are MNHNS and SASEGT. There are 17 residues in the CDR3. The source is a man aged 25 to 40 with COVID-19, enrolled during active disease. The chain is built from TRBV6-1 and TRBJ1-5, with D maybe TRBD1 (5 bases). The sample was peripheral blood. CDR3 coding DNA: TGTGCCAGCAGTGCCACATCAGGGTCCTGGGGCAATCAGCCCCAGCATTTT. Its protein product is CASSATSGSWGNQPQHF.